This paragraph reports one T cell receptor (beta chain). The antigen remains undetermined. The time point was: week 47, end of study. What each vaccine dose contained was 300 ug of mutant IDH1 20-mer peptide, accompanied by topical imiquimod. J was trimmed by 7 bases and V by 5 bases; bases with no gene match: 5. The germline V gene encodes CDR1 SGHTA and CDR2 FQGNSA. The CDR3 totals 14 residues. Sequencing was performed with immunoSEQ multiplex PCR; in TCRdb, only in-frame clones are kept and a portion is missing. The profile shows some 38,000 clones, roughly 70% of them singletons. This record belongs to a study of a mutant IDH1 vaccine in newly diagnosed glioma.

The source material was PBMCs, sampled from a glioma patient whose treatment included an IDH1 peptide vaccine. This chain links TRBV7-2 with TRBJ2-1; 10 bases line up with TRBD2. The TCR sequence derives from a man aged 35 to 55 with glioma. The CDR3 nucleotides are TGTGCCAGCAGCCAGGAGGGACTAGCGAATGAGCAGTTCTTC. This gives the protein CASSQEGLANEQFF.